This TCR beta chain was profiled in a study of T cells expressing NK-cell markers. Study overall: HCMV serostatus: seven of eight sequenced donors positive, one negative.

The CDR3 sequence is 12 residues long. Germline-derived CDR1 and CDR2 are SEHNR and FQNEAQ (reference sequence). TCRdb reprocessed the 5' RACE reads; each CDR3 protein has one entry and no DNA is given. This listing includes around 110,000 distinct CDR3 sequences. Sequencing input: blood T cells: a sorted CD56 or NKG2C T cell subset, CD4+ or CD8+ T cells, or bulk PBMC T cells (not recorded which). This clonotype was sampled from a woman between 18 and 70 years old in good health. The chain has TRBV7-9 and TRBJ2-3. The CDR3 protein is CASSLERDTQYF.